Following are 16 T cell receptor beta chains from one sample sequenced in a study of blood T cell repertoires in COVID-19. Generated by immunoSEQ multiplex PCR, the TCRdb table keeps only in-frame clones and is missing some. The table has a few hundred thousand clones, around 84% seen once. The source material was peripheral blood. The origin of the receptors is a human donor in a cohort sampled during active COVID-19.

The rearrangement uses TRBV29-1 and TRBJ2-1; 7 nucleotides agree with TRBD2. This CDR3 is built from 15 residues. The J segment lost 4 bases and the V segment lost 7 bases, leaving 13 bases of the junction unmatched. Germline assignment: CDR1 SQVTM and CDR2 ANQGSEA. The CDR3 coding sequence is TGCAGCGCCGAGGGAGGGAGGCCTCCATACAATGAGCAGTTCTTC. Its translation: CSAEGGRPPYNEQFF.

In nucleotides, the CDR3 is TGTGCCACCAGTGACCGACAGGGCCCCAGGAACGAGCAGTACTTC. Protein product: CATSDRQGPRNEQYF. The rearrangement joins TRBV24-1 to TRBJ2-7; 7 bases line up with TRBD1. This CDR3 contains 15 residues. Trimming removed 4 bases from V and 5 bases from J; junction bases left unmatched: 10. Germline V CDR1 and CDR2: KGHDR, SFDVKD.

This clone was counted between two and nine times. The V call is TRBV28, the J call TRBJ1-6, with a tentative D call TRBD1 (5 bases). Germline lookup yields CDR1 MDHEN and CDR2 SYDVKM. V dropped 5 bases and J dropped 2 bases, with 13 bases sitting between them. This CDR3 is 16 amino acids long. The CDR3 nucleotides read TGTGCCAGCAGTCTACGGGGGGAGGCCTATAATTCACCCCTCCACTTT. Protein product: CASSLRGEAYNSPLHF.

The chain employs TRBV24-1 and TRBJ2-3, with 12 bases fitting TRBD2. Losses at the gene ends were 2 bases for V and 4 bases for J; bases not matched to a gene: 3. This CDR3 is built from 16 residues. CDR1 and CDR2 (germline): KGHDR, SFDVKD. The CDR3 reads CATSDSSGRGADTQYF. Written as DNA, the CDR3 is TGTGCCACCAGTGATTCTAGCGGGAGGGGGGCAGATACGCAGTATTTT.

The rearrangement links TRBV6-6 to TRBJ1-1; weak D call: TRBD1 (5 bases). The CDR3 consists of 14 residues. Between the trimmed V and J ends, which lost 2 bases and 4 bases, there was a span of 11 bases. Germline assignment: CDR1 MNHNY and CDR2 SVGAGI (reference sequence). CDR3 in amino acids: CASSYQGVVTEAFF. The CDR3 DNA sequence: TGTGCCAGCAGTTACCAGGGTGTAGTCACTGAAGCTTTCTTT.

This chain connects TRBV27 to TRBJ2-7, with D tentatively TRBD1 (6 bases). The length of the CDR3 is 15 residues. The V gene's germline CDR1 is MNHEY and CDR2 SMNVEV (reference sequence). Trimming removed 0 bases from V and 2 bases from J, with 11 bases in between. The CDR3 region is CASSLSRTAAYEQYF. The CDR3 DNA sequence: TGTGCCAGCAGTTTATCCCGGACAGCAGCCTACGAGCAGTACTTC.

The table lists this clone with a few counts. CDR3 in amino acids: CASSVVRVETQYF. In DNA form, the CDR3 reads TGTGCCAGCAGTGTTGTCAGGGTGGAGACCCAGTACTTC. V and J are TRBV2 and TRBJ2-5, with D perhaps TRBD1 (5 bases). The CDR3 extends over 13 amino acids. V was pared by 4 bases and J by 5 bases, with 11 bases between. The germline CDR1 and CDR2 sequences are SNHLY and FYNNEI.

The rearrangement joins TRBV5-1 to TRBJ2-7, with 9 bases aligning to TRBD2. J was trimmed by 3 bases and V by 0 bases; bases with no gene match: 4. The CDR3 loop spans 15 amino acids. Per the germline V gene, CDR1 is SGHRS and CDR2 is YFSETQ. The CDR3 is CASSLGLADLYEQYF. The CDR3 DNA reads as TGCGCCAGCAGCTTGGGACTAGCGGACCTCTACGAGCAGTACTTC. The variable domain in full, with the rest retrieved from reference TRBV5-1 and TRBJ2-7, is KAGVTQTPRYLIKTRGQQVTLSCSPISGHRSVSWYQQTPGQGLQFLFEYFSETQRNKGNFPGRFSGRQFSNSRSEMNVSTLELGDSALYLCASSLGLADLYEQYFGPGTRLTVT.

V and J are TRBV10-3 and TRBJ1-6; TRBD1 is a possible D gene (5 bases). Germline V gives CDR1 ENHRY, CDR2 SYGVKD. Trimming shortened V by 0 bases and J by 6 bases, and 18 bases separated the two germline ends. The CDR3 covers 18 residues. CDR3 loop: CAISESDLGGAGNSPLHF. The CDR3 nucleotides are TGTGCCATCAGTGAGTCGGATCTGGGAGGGGCGGGTAATTCACCCCTCCACTTT.

The rearrangement links TRBV29-1 to TRBJ1-5; TRBD1 matches 8 bases. V shed 6 bases, J shed 6 bases, and the junction held 7 bases outside the gene matches. The CDR3 totals 13 residues. Germline V gene lookup returns CDR1 SQVTM and CDR2 ANQGSEA. The CDR3 bases are TGCAGCGTCGGTCAGGGGGCGGGTCAGCCCCAGCATTTT. Protein product: CSVGQGAGQPQHF.

The CDR3 nucleotides read TGTGCCACCAGCAGAGATCAAAAGGGAGGCCATGGCTACACCTTC. It translates to CATSRDQKGGHGYTF. V usage is TRBV15 and J usage is TRBJ1-2; no reliable D call. Germline loops: CDR1 LNHNV, CDR2 YYDKDF (reference sequence). Trimming took off 0 bases at V and 6 bases at J, with 14 bases between the two ends. This CDR3 has 15 residues.

The CDR3 DNA is TGTGCCAGCTCACCACCCGGGACAGGGGATGGCTACACCTTC. Translated, it gives CASSPPGTGDGYTF. The chain links TRBV18 to TRBJ1-2, with 10 nucleotides matching TRBD1. Per germline, CDR1 KGHSH and CDR2 LQKENI. This CDR3 spans 14 amino acids. Germline trimming cut 0 bases from V and 6 bases from J; bases unmatched to any gene: 1.

This clone was detected only once. This chain joins TRBV7-2 and TRBJ2-2, with a weak D call TRBD2 (7 bases). CDR1 is SGHTA, CDR2 FQGNSA, per germline. The length of the CDR3 is 13 residues. Between the trimmed V and J ends, which lost 10 bases and 5 bases, there was a span of 14 bases. CDR3 bases: TGTGCCAACCGGGGGGCCGTGACCGGGGAGCTGTTTTTT. Translating it yields CANRGAVTGELFF.

V gene TRBV7-8 combines with J gene TRBJ2-5, with TRBD2 matching 12 bases. The CDR3 spans 14 residues. The germline V gene encodes CDR1 SGHVS and CDR2 FQNEAQ. The V segment lost 6 bases and the J segment 5 bases; nucleotides outside the gene matches: 4. The CDR3 spells CASRRLAGVETQYF. CDR3 sequence (DNA): TGTGCCAGCAGACGACTAGCGGGAGTCGAGACCCAGTACTTC.

The V call is TRBV12-3 or TRBV12-4, the J call TRBJ2-3; D is undetermined. The V end lost 4 bases, the J end lost 0 bases, and 5 bases lay between the germline ends. The CDR3 runs to 13 residues. This chain's CDR3 is CASSSQSTDTQYF. Here the CDR3 DNA reads TGTGCCAGCAGTTCACAGAGCACAGATACGCAGTATTTT.

The chain is built from TRBV5-6 and TRBJ2-2; TRBD1 is a possible D gene (5 bases). Germline V gene lookup returns CDR1 SGHDT and CDR2 YYEEEE. The V and J ends lost 3 bases and 4 bases respectively, with 13 bases between them. The CDR3 is 15 amino acids. The CDR3: CASSSARASTGELFF. The CDR3 DNA reads TGTGCCAGCAGCTCCGCCAGGGCAAGCACCGGGGAGCTGTTTTTT.